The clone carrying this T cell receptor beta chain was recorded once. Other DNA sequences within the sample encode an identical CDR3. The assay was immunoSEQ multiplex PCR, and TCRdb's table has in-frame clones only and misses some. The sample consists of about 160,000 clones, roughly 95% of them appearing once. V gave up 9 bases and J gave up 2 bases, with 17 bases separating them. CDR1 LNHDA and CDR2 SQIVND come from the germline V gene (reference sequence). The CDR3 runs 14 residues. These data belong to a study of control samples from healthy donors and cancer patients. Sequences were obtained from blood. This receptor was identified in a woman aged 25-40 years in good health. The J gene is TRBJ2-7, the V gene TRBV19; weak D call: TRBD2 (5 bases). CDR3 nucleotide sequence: TGTGCCAGCAAACCCGGTCGGGGTACCTACGAGCAGTACTTC. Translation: CASKPGRGTYEQYF.